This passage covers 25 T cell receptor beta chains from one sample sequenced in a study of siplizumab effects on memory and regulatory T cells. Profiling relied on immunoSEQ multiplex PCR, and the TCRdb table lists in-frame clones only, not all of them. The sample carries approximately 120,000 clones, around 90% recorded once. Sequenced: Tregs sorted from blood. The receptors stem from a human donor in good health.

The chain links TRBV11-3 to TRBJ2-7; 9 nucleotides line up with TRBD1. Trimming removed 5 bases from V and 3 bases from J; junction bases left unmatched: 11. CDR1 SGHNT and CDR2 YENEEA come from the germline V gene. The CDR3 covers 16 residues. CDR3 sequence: CASSPGRGTGHYEQYF. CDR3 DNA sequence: TGTGCCAGCAGCCCCGGGCGGGGGACAGGGCACTACGAGCAGTACTTC.

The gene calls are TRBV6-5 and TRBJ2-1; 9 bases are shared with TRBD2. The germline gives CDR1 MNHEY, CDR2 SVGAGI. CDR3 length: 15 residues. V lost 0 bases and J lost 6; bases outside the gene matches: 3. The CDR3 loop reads CASSYSAGGPNEQFF. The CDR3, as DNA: TGTGCCAGCAGTTACTCGGCGGGAGGGCCCAATGAGCAGTTCTTC.

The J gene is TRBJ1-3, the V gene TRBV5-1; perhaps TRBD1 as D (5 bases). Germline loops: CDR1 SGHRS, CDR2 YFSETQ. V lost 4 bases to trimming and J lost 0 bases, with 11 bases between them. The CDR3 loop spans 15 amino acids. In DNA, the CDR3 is TGCGCCAGCAGCCTGGGGGTGACCTCTGGAAACACCATATATTTT. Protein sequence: CASSLGVTSGNTIYF. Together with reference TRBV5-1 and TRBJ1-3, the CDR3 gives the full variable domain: KAGVTQTPRYLIKTRGQQVTLSCSPISGHRSVSWYQQTPGQGLQFLFEYFSETQRNKGNFPGRFSGRQFSNSRSEMNVSTLELGDSALYLCASSLGVTSGNTIYFGEGSWLTVV.

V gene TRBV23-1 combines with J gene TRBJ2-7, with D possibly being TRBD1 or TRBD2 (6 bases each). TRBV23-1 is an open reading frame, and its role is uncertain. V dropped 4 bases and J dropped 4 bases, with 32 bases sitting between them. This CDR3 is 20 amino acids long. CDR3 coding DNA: TGCGCCAGCAGTCGCTTGACAGGCCACGGAGGGGACCCCAAAGGTTACGAGCAGTACTTC. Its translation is CASSRLTGHGGDPKGYEQYF.

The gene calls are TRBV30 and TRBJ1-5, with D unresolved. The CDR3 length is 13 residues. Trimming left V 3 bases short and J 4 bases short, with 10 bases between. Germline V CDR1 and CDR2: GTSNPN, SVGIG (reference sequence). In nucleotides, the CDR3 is TGTGCCTGGAGGGGGTCAGATAATCAGCCCCAGCATTTT. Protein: CAWRGSDNQPQHF.

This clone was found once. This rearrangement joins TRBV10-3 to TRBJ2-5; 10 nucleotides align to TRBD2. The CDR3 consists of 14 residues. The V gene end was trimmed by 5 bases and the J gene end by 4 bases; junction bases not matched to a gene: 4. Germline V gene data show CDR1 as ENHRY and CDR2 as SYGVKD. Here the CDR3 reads CAISSSGSRETQYF. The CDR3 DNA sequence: TGTGCCATCAGTTCTAGCGGGAGTAGAGAGACCCAGTACTTC.

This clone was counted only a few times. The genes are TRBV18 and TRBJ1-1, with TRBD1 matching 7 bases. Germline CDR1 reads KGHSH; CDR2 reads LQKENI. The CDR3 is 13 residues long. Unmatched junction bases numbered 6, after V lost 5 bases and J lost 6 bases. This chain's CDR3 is CASSRGQRAEAFF. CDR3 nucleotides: TGTGCCAGCTCAAGGGGGCAGAGGGCTGAAGCTTTCTTT.

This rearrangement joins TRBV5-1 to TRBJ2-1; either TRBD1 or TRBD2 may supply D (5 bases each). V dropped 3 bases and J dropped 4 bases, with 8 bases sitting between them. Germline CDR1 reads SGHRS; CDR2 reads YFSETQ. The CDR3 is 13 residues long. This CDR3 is CASSWDGYNEQFF. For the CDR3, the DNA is TGCGCCAGCAGCTGGGACGGATACAATGAGCAGTTCTTC.

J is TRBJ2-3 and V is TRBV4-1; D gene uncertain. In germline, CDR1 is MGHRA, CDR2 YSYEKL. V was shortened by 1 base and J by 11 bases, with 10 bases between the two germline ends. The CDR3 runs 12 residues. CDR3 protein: CASSQGREVQYF. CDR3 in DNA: TGCGCCAGCAGCCAAGGGAGAGAGGTGCAGTATTTT.

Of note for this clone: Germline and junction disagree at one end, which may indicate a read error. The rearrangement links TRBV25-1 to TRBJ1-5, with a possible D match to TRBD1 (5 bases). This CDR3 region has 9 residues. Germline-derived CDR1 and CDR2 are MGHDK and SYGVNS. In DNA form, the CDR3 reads TGTGCCAGCAACCCGGCAGGGCGTTTT. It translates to CASNPAGRF.

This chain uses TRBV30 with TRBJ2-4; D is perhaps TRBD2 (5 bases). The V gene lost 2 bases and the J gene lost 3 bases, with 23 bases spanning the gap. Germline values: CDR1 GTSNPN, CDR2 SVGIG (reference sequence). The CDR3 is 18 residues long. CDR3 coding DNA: TGTGCCTGGAGTACTACCGGGTGGGCGGGTAAGGTCAAAAACATTCAGTACTTC. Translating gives CAWSTTGWAGKVKNIQYF.

The CDR3 sequence: CSVGTSAYEQYF. CDR3 nucleotides: TGCAGCGTCGGGACTAGCGCCTACGAGCAGTACTTC. The V and J genes are TRBV29-1 and TRBJ2-7; 10 bases are shared with TRBD2. Germline values: CDR1 SQVTM, CDR2 ANQGSEA. The CDR3 has 12 residues. V gave up 6 bases and J gave up 2 bases; unmatched junction bases: 1.

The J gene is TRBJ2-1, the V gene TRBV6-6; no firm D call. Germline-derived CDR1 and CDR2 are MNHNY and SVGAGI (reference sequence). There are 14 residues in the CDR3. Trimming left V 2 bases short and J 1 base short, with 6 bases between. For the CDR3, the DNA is TGTGCCAGCAGTTACGACGGGTCCTACAATGAGCAGTTCTTC. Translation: CASSYDGSYNEQFF.

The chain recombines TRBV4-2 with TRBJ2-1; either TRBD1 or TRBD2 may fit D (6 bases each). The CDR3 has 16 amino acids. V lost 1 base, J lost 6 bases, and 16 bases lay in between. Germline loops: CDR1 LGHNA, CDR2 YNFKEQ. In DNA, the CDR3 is TGTGCCAGCAGCCAAGGGCGGGACACTTCTGGCAATGAGCAGTTCTTC. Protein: CASSQGRDTSGNEQFF.

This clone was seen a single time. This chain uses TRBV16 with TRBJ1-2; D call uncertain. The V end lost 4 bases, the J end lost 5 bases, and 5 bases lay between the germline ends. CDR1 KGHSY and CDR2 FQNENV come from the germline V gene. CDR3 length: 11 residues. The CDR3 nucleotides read TGTGCCAGCAGCCTCGGGTATGGCTACACCTTC. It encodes CASSLGYGYTF.

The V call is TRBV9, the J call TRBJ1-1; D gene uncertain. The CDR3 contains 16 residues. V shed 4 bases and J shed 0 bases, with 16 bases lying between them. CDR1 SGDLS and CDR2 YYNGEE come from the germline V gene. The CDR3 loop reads CASSPVRAALNTEAFF. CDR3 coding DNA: TGTGCCAGCAGCCCCGTGAGGGCGGCCCTGAACACTGAAGCTTTCTTT.

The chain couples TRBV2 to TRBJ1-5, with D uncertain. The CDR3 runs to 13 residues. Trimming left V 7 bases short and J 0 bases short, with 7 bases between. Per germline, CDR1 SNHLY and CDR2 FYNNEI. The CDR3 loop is CASTYHSNQPQHF. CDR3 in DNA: TGTGCCAGCACATACCATAGCAATCAGCCCCAGCATTTT.

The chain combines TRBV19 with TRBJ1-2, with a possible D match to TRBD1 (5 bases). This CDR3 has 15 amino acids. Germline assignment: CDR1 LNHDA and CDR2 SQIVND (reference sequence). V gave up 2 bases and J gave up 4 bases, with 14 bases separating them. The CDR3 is CASSIQGQIIYGYTF. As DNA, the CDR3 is TGTGCCAGTAGTATACAGGGTCAAATCATCTATGGCTACACCTTC. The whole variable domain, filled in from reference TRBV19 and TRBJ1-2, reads DGGITQSPKYLFRKEGQNVTLSCEQNLNHDAMYWYRQDPGQGLRLIYYSQIVNDFQKGDIAEGYSVSREKKESFPLTVTSAQKNPTAFYLCASSIQGQIIYGYTFGSGTRLTVV.

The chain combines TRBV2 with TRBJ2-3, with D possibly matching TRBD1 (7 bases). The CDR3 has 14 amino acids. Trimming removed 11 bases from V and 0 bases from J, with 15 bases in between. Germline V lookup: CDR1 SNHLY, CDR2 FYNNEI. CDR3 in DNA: TGTGCCGGCGGGGACAGTGCTAGCACAGATACGCAGTATTTT. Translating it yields CAGGDSASTDTQYF.

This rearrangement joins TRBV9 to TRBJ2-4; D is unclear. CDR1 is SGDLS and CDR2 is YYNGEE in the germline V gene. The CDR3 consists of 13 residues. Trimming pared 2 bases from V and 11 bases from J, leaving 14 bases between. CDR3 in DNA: TGTGCCAGCAGCGTCTCCCCCCGTTCAGTTCAGTACTTC. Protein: CASSVSPRSVQYF.

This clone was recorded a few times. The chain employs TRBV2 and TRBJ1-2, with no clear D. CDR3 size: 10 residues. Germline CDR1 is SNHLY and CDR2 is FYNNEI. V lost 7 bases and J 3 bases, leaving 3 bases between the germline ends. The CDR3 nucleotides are TGTGCCAGCACCGACTATGGCTACACCTTC. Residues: CASTDYGYTF.

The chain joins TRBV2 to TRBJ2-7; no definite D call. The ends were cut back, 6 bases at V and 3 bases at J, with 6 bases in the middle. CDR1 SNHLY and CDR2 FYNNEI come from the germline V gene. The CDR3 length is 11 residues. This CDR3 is CASRRDYEQYF. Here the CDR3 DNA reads TGTGCCAGCAGGAGAGACTACGAGCAGTACTTC.

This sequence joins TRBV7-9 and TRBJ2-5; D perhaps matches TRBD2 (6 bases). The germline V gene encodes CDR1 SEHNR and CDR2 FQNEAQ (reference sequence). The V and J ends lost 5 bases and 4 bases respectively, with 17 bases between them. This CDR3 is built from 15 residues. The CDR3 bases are TGTGCCAGCAGCCTAGGAATAGGGGAGGCAGAGACCCAGTACTTC. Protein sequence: CASSLGIGEAETQYF.

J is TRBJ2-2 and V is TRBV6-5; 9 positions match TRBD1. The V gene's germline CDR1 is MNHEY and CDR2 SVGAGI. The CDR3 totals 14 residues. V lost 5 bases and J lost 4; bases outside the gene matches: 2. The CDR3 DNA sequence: TGTGCCAGCAGTCGACAGGGGGGCACCGGGGAGCTGTTTTTT. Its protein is CASSRQGGTGELFF.

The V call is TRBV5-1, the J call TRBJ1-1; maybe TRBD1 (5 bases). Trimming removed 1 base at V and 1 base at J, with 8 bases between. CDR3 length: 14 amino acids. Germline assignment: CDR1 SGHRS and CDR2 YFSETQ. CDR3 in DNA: TGCGCCAGCAGCTTGTCTGGACAGAACACTGAAGCTTTCTTT. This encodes CASSLSGQNTEAFF. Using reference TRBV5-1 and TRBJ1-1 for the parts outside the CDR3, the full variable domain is KAGVTQTPRYLIKTRGQQVTLSCSPISGHRSVSWYQQTPGQGLQFLFEYFSETQRNKGNFPGRFSGRQFSNSRSEMNVSTLELGDSALYLCASSLSGQNTEAFFGQGTRLTVV.